Detailed here is one T cell receptor beta chain. Profiled with immunoSEQ multiplex PCR; TCRdb holds only in-frame clones, not every one. The sample lists about 180,000 clones; about 86% were seen once. The ends were cut back, 10 bases at V and 0 bases at J, with 22 bases in the middle. CDR3 size: 17 residues. The germline gives CDR1 SNHLY, CDR2 FYNNEI. This entry is derived from a study of T cell responses to AZD1222 COVID-19 vaccine. The sequence derives from an adult in good health. Material: peripheral blood, obtained on day 0 of AZD1222 vaccination. V and J are TRBV2 and TRBJ1-5; D might be TRBD1 (5 bases). CDR3 amino acids: CATSPGWGMGSNQPQHF. The CDR3 coding sequence is TGTGCCACCTCTCCGGGATGGGGCATGGGTAGCAATCAGCCCCAGCATTTT. Supplemented by reference TRBV2 and TRBJ1-5, the full variable domain reads EPEVTQTPSHQVTQMGQEVILRCVPISNHLYFYWYRQILGQKVEFLVSFYNNEISEKSEIFDDQFSVERPDGSNFTLKIRSTKLEDSAMYFCATSPGWGMGSNQPQHFGDGTRLSIL.